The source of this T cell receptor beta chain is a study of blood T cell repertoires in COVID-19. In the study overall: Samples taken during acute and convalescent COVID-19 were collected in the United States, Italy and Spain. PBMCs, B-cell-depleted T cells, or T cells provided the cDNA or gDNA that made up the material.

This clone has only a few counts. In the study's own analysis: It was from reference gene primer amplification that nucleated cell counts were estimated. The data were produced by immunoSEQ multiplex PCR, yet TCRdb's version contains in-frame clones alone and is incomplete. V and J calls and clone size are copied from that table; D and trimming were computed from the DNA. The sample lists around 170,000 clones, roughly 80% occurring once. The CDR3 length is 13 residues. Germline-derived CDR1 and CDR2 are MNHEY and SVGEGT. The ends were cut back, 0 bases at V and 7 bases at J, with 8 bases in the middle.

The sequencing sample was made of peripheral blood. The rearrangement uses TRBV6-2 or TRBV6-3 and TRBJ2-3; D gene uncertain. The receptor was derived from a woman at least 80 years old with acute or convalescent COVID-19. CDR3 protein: CASSYSTTYTQYF. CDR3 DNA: TGTGCCAGCAGTTACTCGACGACATATACGCAGTATTTT.